This T cell receptor (beta chain) was sequenced for a study of blood T cells in healthy people across ages. Overall study context: The template switching approach captured approximately one barcoded beta molecule for every two T cells.

As concerns this clonotype: Its antigen remains unidentified.

Germline CDR1 is MGHRA and CDR2 is YSYEKL. The CDR3 extends over 16 amino acids. With V trimmed by 2 bases and J by 3 bases, 8 bases remained unmatched. Notes on the study in general: Higher diversity, along with more naive CD4+ cells, distinguished long-lived donors from aged donors. As naive T cell percentage varied, TCR beta diversity correlated strongly with it.

With a J-beta primer mix and a sample-barcoded 5' primer, a second PCR ran about 6 to 11 cycles. TCRdb reanalysed the 5' RACE reads using MiXCR and keeps one entry per CDR3 protein. This sample yields some 900,000 distinct CDR3 sequences, of which around 48% are seen a single time; around 15% belongs to the top ten. The receptor was derived from a man younger than 40 in good health. Sample: blood. The V call is TRBV4-1, the J call TRBJ2-7; 9 nucleotides line up with TRBD2. In DNA, the CDR3 is TGCGCCAGCAGCCAATATAGCGGGGGTGCTATCTACGAGCAGTACTTC. Protein product: CASSQYSGGAIYEQYF.